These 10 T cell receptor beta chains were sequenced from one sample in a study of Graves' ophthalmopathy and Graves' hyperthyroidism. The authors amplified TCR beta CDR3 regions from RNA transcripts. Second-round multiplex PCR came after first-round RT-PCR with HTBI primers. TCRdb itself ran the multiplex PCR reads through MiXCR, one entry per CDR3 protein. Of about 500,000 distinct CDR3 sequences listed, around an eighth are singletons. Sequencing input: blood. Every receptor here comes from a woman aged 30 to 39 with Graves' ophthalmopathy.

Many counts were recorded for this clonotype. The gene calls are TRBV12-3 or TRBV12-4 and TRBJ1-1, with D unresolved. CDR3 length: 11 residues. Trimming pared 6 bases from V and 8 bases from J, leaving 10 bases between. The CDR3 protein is CASRTNDEAFF. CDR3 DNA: TGTGCCAGCAGAACCAATGACGAAGCTTTCTTT.

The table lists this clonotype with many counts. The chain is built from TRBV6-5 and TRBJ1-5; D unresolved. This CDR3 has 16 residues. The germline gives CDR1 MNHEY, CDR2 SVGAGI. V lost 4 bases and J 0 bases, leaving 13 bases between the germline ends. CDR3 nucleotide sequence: TGTGCCAGCAGTTCCACCTCTACCGGTAGCAATCAGCCCCAGCATTTT. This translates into CASSSTSTGSNQPQHF.

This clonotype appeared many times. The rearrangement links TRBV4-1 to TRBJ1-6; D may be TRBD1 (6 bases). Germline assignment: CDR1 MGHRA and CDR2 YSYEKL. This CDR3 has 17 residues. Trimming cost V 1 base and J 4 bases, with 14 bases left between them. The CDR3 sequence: CASSQGHSRGYNSPLHF. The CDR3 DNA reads TGCGCCAGCAGCCAAGGCCACTCCAGGGGTTATAATTCACCCCTCCACTTT.

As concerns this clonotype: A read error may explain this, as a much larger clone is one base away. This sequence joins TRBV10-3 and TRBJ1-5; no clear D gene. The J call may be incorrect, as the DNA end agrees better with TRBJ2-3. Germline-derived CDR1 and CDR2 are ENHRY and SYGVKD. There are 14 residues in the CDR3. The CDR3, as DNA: TGTGCCATCAGTGAAGGGCAGAGCAATCAGCCCCAGTATTTT. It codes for CAISEGQSNQPQYF.

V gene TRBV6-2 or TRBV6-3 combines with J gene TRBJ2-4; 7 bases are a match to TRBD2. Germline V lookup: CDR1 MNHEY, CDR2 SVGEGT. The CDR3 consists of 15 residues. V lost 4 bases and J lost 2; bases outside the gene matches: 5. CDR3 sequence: CASSLMRETKNIQYF. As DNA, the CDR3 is TGTGCCAGCAGTTTAATGCGGGAGACCAAAAACATTCAGTACTTC.

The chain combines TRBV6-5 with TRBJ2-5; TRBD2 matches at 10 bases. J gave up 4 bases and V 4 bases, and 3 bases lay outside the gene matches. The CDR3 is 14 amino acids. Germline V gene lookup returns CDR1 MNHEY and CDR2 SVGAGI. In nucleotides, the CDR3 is TGTGCCAGCAGTTTACTAGCGGGGATAGAGACCCAGTACTTC. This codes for CASSLLAGIETQYF.

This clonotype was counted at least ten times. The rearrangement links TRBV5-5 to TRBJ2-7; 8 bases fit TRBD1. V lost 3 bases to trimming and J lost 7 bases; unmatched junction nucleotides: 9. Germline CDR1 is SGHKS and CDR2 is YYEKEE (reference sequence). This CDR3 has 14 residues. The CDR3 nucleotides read TGTGCCAGCAGCTGGACAGGGACGTCTATGGAGCAGTACTTC. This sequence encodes CASSWTGTSMEQYF.

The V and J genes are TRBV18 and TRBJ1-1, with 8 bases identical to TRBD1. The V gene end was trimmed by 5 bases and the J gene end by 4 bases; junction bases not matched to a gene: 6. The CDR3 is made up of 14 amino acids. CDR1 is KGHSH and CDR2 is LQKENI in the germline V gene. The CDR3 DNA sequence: TGTGCCAGCTCAAAAGGACAGGGTGGCACTGAAGCTTTCTTT. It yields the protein CASSKGQGGTEAFF.

The CDR3 loop reads CASSQDLSRLARVEQYF. In DNA form, the CDR3 reads TGTGCCAGCAGCCAAGATCTCTCTCGACTAGCCCGGGTTGAGCAGTACTTC. This chain connects TRBV4-2 to TRBJ2-7, with 7 nucleotides matching TRBD2. CDR1 LGHNA and CDR2 YNFKEQ come from the germline V gene. The CDR3 runs to 17 residues. The V gene end was trimmed by 0 bases and the J gene end by 7 bases; junction bases not matched to a gene: 15.

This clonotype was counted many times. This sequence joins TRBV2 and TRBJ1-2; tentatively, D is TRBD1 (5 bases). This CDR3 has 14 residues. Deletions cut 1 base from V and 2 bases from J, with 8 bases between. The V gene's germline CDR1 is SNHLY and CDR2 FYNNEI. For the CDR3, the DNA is TGTGCCAGCAGTGAAGTAAGGGGAAACTATGGCTACACCTTC. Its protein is CASSEVRGNYGYTF.